This T cell receptor (beta chain) came from a study of CD8+CD57+ T cells in acquired aplastic anemia. Whole-study results and caveats: Both patients and controls carried the same twenty-nine CD8+ CDR3 sequences.

It was patients with CD8+CD57+ cell expansion by flow cytometry who were chosen for sequencing. The germline V gene has CDR1 SGDLS and CDR2 YYNGEE. The CDR3 is 15 amino acids. V gave up 3 bases and J gave up 2 bases; unmatched junction bases: 7. To note about this clonotype: What it binds is not known.

According to the study, genomic DNA was the template for TCR beta VDJ and CDR3 profiling. TCRdb reanalysed the reads using MiXCR and keeps one entry per CDR3 protein. The sample has about 160,000 distinct CDR3 sequences; about 45% are singletons. Sequencing was carried out using sorted CD4+, CD8+, or CD8+CD57+ T cells (not recorded which) from PBMCs. This receptor was taken from a human donor with aplastic anemia. The gene calls are TRBV9 and TRBJ1-2, with TRBD1 matching over 7 bases. The chain's CDR3 is CASSEDEGANYGYTF. The DNA for the CDR3 is TGTGCCAGCAGCGAAGATGAGGGGGCGAACTATGGCTACACCTTC.